The T cell receptor beta chain described here comes from a study of shared clonotypes between healthy human individuals. Study information: Contributing individuals were a couple of females and a few males aged 18 to 49.

Germline V gene data show CDR1 as SGHDN and CDR2 as FVKESK. V lost 1 base and J 7 bases, leaving 14 bases between the germline ends. This CDR3 is built from 14 residues. In the authors' workflow: Owing to the provision of junction-only sequences devoid of quality scores by immunoSEQ, filtering differed. Sequencing was performed with immunoSEQ multiplex PCR; in TCRdb, only in-frame clones are kept and a portion is missing. Clone size and V and J calls were adopted from that table, with D and trimming inferred from the DNA. This sample has 750,000 to 1,000,000 clones, with 80% to 95% found just once. CD45RO-negative, CCR7-selected cells formed the naive CD8 fraction, which excluded terminally differentiated effector memory CD45RA+ cells. Each sample came from a Caucasian adult donor living in Nashville, Tennessee.

The sequence was collected from a man aged 25 to 40 in good health. The chain combines TRBV14 with TRBJ2-7; D could derive from TRBD1 or TRBD2 (5 bases each). Material: naive CD8+ T cells sorted from blood. This CDR3 reads CASSQVRGTWEQYF. CDR3 sequence (DNA): TGTGCCAGCAGCCAAGTGAGGGGAACGTGGGAGCAGTACTTC. The full variable domain, with the rest looked up from reference TRBV14 and TRBJ2-7, is EAGVTQFPSHSVIEKGQTVTLRCDPISGHDNLYWYRRVMGKEIKFLLHFVKESKQDESGMPNNRFLAERTGGTYSTLKVQPAELEDSGVYFCASSQVRGTWEQYFGPGTRLTVT.